This T cell receptor beta chain was recovered during a study of early T cells in non-severe SARS-CoV-2 infection. Study in general: Chains stayed unpaired after sequencing of bulk RNA from unsorted whole blood.

Study-level results: There was a bias toward anti-spike CD8 responses in VDJdb matching, which missed private and CD4 specificities.

TCRdb re-called the 5' RACE reads through MiXCR, storing one row per CDR3 protein. The sample yields about 76,000 distinct CDR3 sequences, around 11% seen once. This clonotype was counted many times. The antigen remains unidentified. The CDR3 is 11 amino acids. Germline V gene sequence: CDR1 SQVTM, CDR2 ANQGSEA. Trimming shortened V by 8 bases and J by 7 bases, and 12 bases separated the two germline ends. The sequence came from an adult who was a healthcare worker with PCR-confirmed SARS-CoV-2 infection or an uninfected control (not recorded which). V and J are TRBV29-1 and TRBJ2-1; maybe TRBD2 (5 bases). The sample was whole blood. CDR3 in amino acids: CSILERNEQFF. In nucleotides, the CDR3 is TGCAGCATACTTGAGCGGAATGAGCAGTTCTTC.